The entry that follows covers one T cell receptor beta chain sequence. This entry belongs to a study of Ad26.COV2.S vaccination and SARS-CoV-2 variants. Germline V gene data show CDR1 as LGHNT and CDR2 as FRNRAP. The CDR3 covers 14 residues. Between the trimmed V and J ends, which lost 3 bases and 8 bases, there was a span of 11 bases. TCRdb keeps only in-frame clones here, not all; method: immunoSEQ multiplex PCR. The table includes under 300,000 clones, around 85% detected once. Regarding treatment: roughly 18 received Ad26.COV2.S at low or high dose, single or two shots; 5 received placebo; per-sample allocation not given. Sample collection was performed on day 63 after the first vaccine or placebo injection. An adult of 18-55 years in Boston served as donor.

This chain links TRBV12-5 with TRBJ1-6; D is ambiguous. Sequencing was performed on peripheral blood, taken in a trial of Ad26.COV2.S vaccine versus placebo. The clonotype was recovered from a person between 18 and 65 years old who received the Ad26.COV2.S COVID-19 vaccine or a placebo. The CDR3 spells CASGFWDLYSPLHF. The DNA for the CDR3 is TGTGCTAGTGGTTTCTGGGATCTTTATTCACCCCTCCACTTT.